This T cell receptor beta chain was captured by sequencing in a study of blood T cell repertoires in COVID-19. In the study overall: Nucleic acid was either cDNA or gDNA, and it came from T cells, B-cell-depleted T cells, or PBMCs.

This CDR3 comprises 15 residues. The J segment lost 0 bases and the V segment lost 6 bases, leaving 5 bases of the junction unmatched. Germline assignment: CDR1 MNHEY and CDR2 SVGAGI. The Seattle site enrolled patients during active infection and followed them longitudinally. Methods used by the authors: Counts of nucleated cells, estimated from reference gene primer amplification, were obtained. Sequencing was performed with immunoSEQ multiplex PCR; in TCRdb, only in-frame clones are kept and a portion is missing. The V and J calls and the clone size are those of that table, but D and trimming were determined from the DNA. This table has fewer than 150,000 clones, roughly 89% appearing once.

The specimen was peripheral blood. The chain links TRBV6-5 to TRBJ2-1; 7 nucleotides line up with TRBD1. The receptor comes from an older woman with COVID-19, enrolled during active disease. DNA for the CDR3: TGTGCCAGCAGCACGGGACAGTTCTCCTACAATGAGCAGTTCTTC. Protein product: CASSTGQFSYNEQFF.